A selection of T cell receptor beta chains follows, all from one sample in a study of CD8 T cells in Susac syndrome. From the immunoSEQ multiplex PCR reads, TCRdb called clonotypes with MiXCR, one entry per CDR3 protein. The table has approximately 160,000 distinct CDR3 sequences, 94% seen once. The source material was CD4+ T cells from PBMCs. The receptors shown here come from a human donor with multiple sclerosis. CDR3s include the opening cysteine and the closing phenylalanine or tryptophan. D genes are given only for firm matches.

J,D,V,length,CDR3
TRBJ1-5,.,TRBV7-9,14,CASSAAGSPQPQHF
TRBJ2-3,.,TRBV12-3/TRBV12-4,14,CASSLVGSGDTQYF
TRBJ1-1,.,TRBV18,14,CASSPKSSNTEAFF
TRBJ1-2,.,TRBV6-5,13,CASRTREDYGYTF
TRBJ1-5,.,TRBV20-1,13,CSARGGGNQPQHF
TRBJ1-1,.,TRBV4-3,14,CASSQDSWTTEAFF
TRBJ1-3,.,TRBV6-6,14,CASSSSSSGNTIYF
TRBJ2-1,TRBD2,TRBV20-1,15,CSAPRASGIYNEQFF
TRBJ2-5,.,TRBV27,13,CASSLWGSETQYF
TRBJ2-1,TRBD1,TRBV7-9,14,CASSPQGWGNEQFF
TRBJ1-1,.,TRBV19,16,CASSMSGRFNPGGAFF
TRBJ2-2,TRBD1,TRBV4-3,16,CASSQDGDRGGGELFF
TRBJ2-7,.,TRBV6-1,14,CASSRAGESYEQYF
TRBJ1-1,.,TRBV28,15,CASSSAGNPNTEAFF
TRBJ2-7,.,TRBV29-1,11,CSVGQRYEQYF
TRBJ2-1,TRBD1,TRBV30,15,CAWSHLGQADNEQFF
TRBJ1-2,TRBD1,TRBV3-1,16,CASSASSGTGSYGYTF
TRBJ1-1,.,TRBV13,14,CASAKPGEDTEAFF
TRBJ2-5,.,TRBV4-2,13,CASSQELGQTQYF
TRBJ2-1,.,TRBV5-4,13,CASNGNAYNEQFF
TRBJ2-5,.,TRBV2,13,CASSVYLGETQYF
TRBJ1-1,TRBD1,TRBV30,14,CAWRAGGASTEAFF
TRBJ1-2,.,TRBV7-2,14,CASSLGPRGGGYTF
TRBJ2-1,.,TRBV3-1,13,CASSRTSYNEQFF
TRBJ1-1,TRBD1,TRBV12-3/TRBV12-4,16,CASRRYRGAANTEAFF
TRBJ1-4,.,TRBV5-6,18,CASSFKADGFSTNEKLFF
TRBJ2-5,TRBD1,TRBV12-3/TRBV12-4,13,CASSRTGVETQYF
TRBJ2-1,.,TRBV11-2,16,CASSARRARAHGEQFF
TRBJ2-7,TRBD2,TRBV29-1,14,CSVATSGGPYEQYF
TRBJ2-5,TRBD2,TRBV5-1,15,CASSRGTSGQETQYF
TRBJ1-5,.,TRBV3-1,15,CASSQSPDPNQPQHF
TRBJ1-3,.,TRBV29-1,12,CSVEYPRNTIYF
TRBJ1-3,TRBD1,TRBV7-9,15,CASSPPGTAGNTIYF
TRBJ2-2,.,TRBV4-1,16,CASSQGGGENTGELFF
TRBJ2-7,.,TRBV7-2,14,CASTIKLEAYEQYF
TRBJ2-1,.,TRBV9,13,CASSVRERNEQFF
TRBJ2-7,.,TRBV2,11,CASSEYDEQYF
TRBJ2-7,.,TRBV6-6,12,CASSADSYEQYF
TRBJ2-1,.,TRBV9,15,CASSVDGHGYNEQFF
TRBJ2-1,.,TRBV28,11,CASTSGYEQFF
TRBJ2-2,.,TRBV24-1,13,CATSEGNTGELFF
TRBJ1-2,.,TRBV18,14,CASSLTPESYGYTF
TRBJ2-5,TRBD1,TRBV29-1,15,CSVAGPRGLGETQYF
TRBJ2-7,.,TRBV5-1,16,CASSRRCQRATYEQYF
TRBJ2-1,TRBD2,TRBV6-5,15,CASRQIAGGEDEQFF
TRBJ1-3,.,TRBV23-1,16,CASSQSPTPKGNTIYF